The 27 T cell receptor beta chains in this list originate from one sample, sequenced in a study of cytomegalovirus exposure and HLA in healthy donors. The PCR used 60 Vbeta and 13 Jbeta primers. TCRdb keeps only in-frame clones here, not all; method: immunoSEQ multiplex PCR. In total, the table holds 120,000 to 150,000 clones. Sequences were obtained from PBMCs. These receptor sequences come from a woman aged 18-29 years in good health and CMV-seronegative.

The chain joins TRBV7-9 to TRBJ2-3; D gene ambiguous. This CDR3 has 15 residues. V lost 8 bases to trimming and J lost 2 bases, with 17 bases between them. CDR1 and CDR2 (germline): SEHNR, FQNEAQ (reference sequence). In DNA, the CDR3 is TGTGCCAGCTCATTGCTGACTGGAACCACAGATACGCAGTATTTT. It yields the protein CASSLLTGTTDTQYF.

This sequence joins TRBV6-1 and TRBJ2-7; 9 positions agree with TRBD2. There are 15 residues in the CDR3. CDR1 and CDR2 from the germline V gene are MNHNS and SASEGT. After removal of 7 bases from V and 3 bases from J, the junction contained 10 bases not matched to a gene. The CDR3 is CASIVSGGAFYEQYF. In DNA form, the CDR3 reads TGTGCCAGCATCGTTAGCGGGGGCGCGTTCTACGAGCAGTACTTC.

J is TRBJ2-5 and V is TRBV7-2, with TRBD2 matching over 11 bases. The trim removed 5 bases at V and 2 bases at J, leaving 13 bases unmatched. The germline V gene has CDR1 SGHTA and CDR2 FQGNSA. The CDR3 runs to 18 residues. The CDR3 sequence: CASSHLLGGLAAQETQYF. The DNA of the CDR3 is TGTGCCAGCAGCCACCTTTTAGGGGGACTAGCGGCGCAAGAGACCCAGTACTTC.

The chain couples TRBV13 to TRBJ2-7, with TRBD1 matching over 8 bases. Per germline, CDR1 PRHDT and CDR2 FYEKMQ (reference sequence). The CDR3 has 14 amino acids. The V segment lost 5 bases and the J segment 2 bases; nucleotides outside the gene matches: 5. The CDR3 DNA follows: TGTGCCAGCAGCGTCGGGGACAGGACCTACGAGCAGTACTTC. As protein: CASSVGDRTYEQYF. Based on the CDR3 plus reference TRBV13 and TRBJ2-7, the full variable domain is AAGVIQSPRHLIKEKRETATLKCYPIPRHDTVYWYQQGPGQDPQFLISFYEKMQSDKGSIPDRFSAQQFSDYHSELNMSSLELGDSALYFCASSVGDRTYEQYFGPGTRLTVT.

The rearrangement uses TRBV27 and TRBJ2-7, with 9 positions matching TRBD1. Unmatched junction bases numbered 7, after V lost 4 bases and J lost 0 bases. There are 16 residues in the CDR3. The germline CDR1 and CDR2 sequences are MNHEY and SMNVEV (reference sequence). Here the CDR3 DNA reads TGTGCCAGCAGTTCTCCGGGACAGGGTAACTCCTACGAGCAGTACTTC. Translating gives CASSSPGQGNSYEQYF.

CDR3 sequence (DNA): TGTGCCAGCAGTGAAACAGGGTCCGGCAATCAGCCCCAGCATTTT. Translated, it gives CASSETGSGNQPQHF. V gene TRBV6-1 combines with J gene TRBJ1-5, with D possibly being TRBD1 (6 bases). Germline V CDR1 and CDR2: MNHNS, SASEGT. The CDR3 is 15 amino acids. Trimming left V 2 bases short and J 2 bases short, with 10 bases between.

J is TRBJ2-1 and V is TRBV7-2; D is ambiguous. Deletions cut 1 base from V and 9 bases from J, with 13 bases between. The germline gives CDR1 SGHTA, CDR2 FQGNSA. The CDR3 spans 14 residues. The CDR3 bases are TGTGCCAGCAGCTTAGGAGCCTCAATGAGTGAGCAGTTCTTC. Its protein product is CASSLGASMSEQFF.

The chain uses TRBV11-2 and TRBJ2-3; the D is unclear. Germline CDR1 and CDR2: SGHAT and FQNNGV. The CDR3 contains 14 residues. The germline V and J ends were trimmed by 1 base and 2 bases, with 7 bases remaining between them. CDR3 loop: CASSLARYTDTQYF. The CDR3 region has the DNA TGTGCCAGCAGCTTAGCCAGGTACACAGATACGCAGTATTTT.

The V and J genes are TRBV2 and TRBJ2-7; 10 positions agree with TRBD2. Trimming took 5 bases from V and 3 from J; bases not matched to a gene: 7. From germline, CDR1 is SNHLY and CDR2 FYNNEI. This CDR3 has 15 residues. The CDR3 DNA follows: TGTGCCAGCAGTCCACCCTTAGCGGGAGGCTACGAGCAGTACTTC. It translates to CASSPPLAGGYEQYF.

The J gene is TRBJ1-5, the V gene TRBV6-1; possible D gene TRBD1, 6 bases. Trimming cost V 8 bases and J 4 bases, with 9 bases left between them. The CDR3 has 12 amino acids. The V gene's germline CDR1 is MNHNS and CDR2 SASEGT. CDR3 loop: CASDQGNQPQHF. For the CDR3, the DNA is TGTGCCAGCGACCAGGGGAATCAGCCCCAGCATTTT.

V gene TRBV19 combines with J gene TRBJ2-7; 7 bases align to TRBD2. There are 11 residues in the CDR3. Per the germline V gene, CDR1 is LNHDA and CDR2 is SQIVND (reference sequence). V shed 3 bases, J shed 10 bases, and the junction held 3 bases outside the gene matches. As DNA, the CDR3 is TGTGCCAGTAGTATGGGGGACTATCAGTACGTC. Translation gives CASSMGDYQYV.

DNA of the CDR3: TGTGCCAGCAGCTTCGGTGGGCTAGCGGGGGGCACAGATACGCAGTATTTT. Protein sequence: CASSFGGLAGGTDTQYF. The chain uses TRBV13 and TRBJ2-3, with TRBD2 matching over 10 bases. V lost 3 bases to trimming and J lost 1 base; unmatched junction nucleotides: 7. Germline values: CDR1 PRHDT, CDR2 FYEKMQ (reference sequence). The CDR3 has 17 residues.

V is TRBV11-2 and J is TRBJ2-1; 9 nucleotides line up with TRBD1. The CDR3 has 16 residues. V shed 3 bases and J 3 bases; nucleotides not matched to a gene: 6. CDR1 and CDR2 (germline): SGHAT, FQNNGV. The CDR3 spells CASSFSGQGFYNEQFF. CDR3 nucleotide sequence: TGTGCCAGCAGCTTCTCGGGACAGGGCTTCTACAATGAGCAGTTCTTC.

For this clone: Distinct nucleotide sequences in the sample also encode this CDR3. This chain links TRBV10-3 with TRBJ2-3; 8 nucleotides line up with TRBD2. The V and J ends lost 8 bases and 3 bases, in that order; junction bases with no gene match: 10. This CDR3 is 15 amino acids long. Germline CDR1 is ENHRY and CDR2 is SYGVKD. The CDR3 reads CAIAGGVQRTDTQYF. The CDR3 bases are TGTGCCATCGCGGGGGGAGTTCAGCGGACAGATACGCAGTATTTT.

The chain joins TRBV11-2 to TRBJ2-3; D remains unclear. CDR3 length: 13 residues. Germline-derived CDR1 and CDR2 are SGHAT and FQNNGV. Trimming took off 1 base at V and 2 bases at J, with 4 bases between the two ends. CDR3 DNA: TGTGCCAGCAGCTTAGGGGCCACAGATACGCAGTATTTT. It yields the protein CASSLGATDTQYF.

This chain uses TRBV19 with TRBJ2-7, with 7 bases identical to TRBD2. V lost 3 bases, J lost 2 bases, and 4 bases stayed unmatched. The CDR3 loop spans 14 amino acids. Germline V gene lookup returns CDR1 LNHDA and CDR2 SQIVND (reference sequence). The CDR3 reads CASSMSGMTYEQYF. CDR3 DNA sequence: TGTGCCAGTAGTATGAGCGGGATGACCTACGAGCAGTACTTC.

This chain connects TRBV30 to TRBJ2-1; D might be TRBD2 (6 bases). Germline-derived CDR1 and CDR2 are GTSNPN and SVGIG (reference sequence). This CDR3 region has 17 residues. Trimming took 3 bases from V and 2 from J, leaving 20 bases between them. The DNA of the CDR3 is TGTGCCTGGAGGGACTACCGGGACTTCAGAACCTACAATGAGCAGTTCTTC. This encodes CAWRDYRDFRTYNEQFF. Supplemented by reference TRBV30 and TRBJ2-1, the full variable domain reads SQTIHQWPATLVQPVGSPLSLECTVEGTSNPNLYWYRQAAGRGLQLLFYSVGIGQISSEVPQNLSASRPQDRQFILSSKKLLLSDSGFYLCAWRDYRDFRTYNEQFFGPGTRLTVL.

The chain joins TRBV11-2 to TRBJ2-2; TRBD2 matches 7 bases. With V trimmed by 2 bases and J by 0 bases, 9 bases remained unmatched. The CDR3 has 18 residues. Germline loops: CDR1 SGHAT, CDR2 FQNNGV. The CDR3 spells CASSLSVAGRANTGELFF. CDR3 in DNA: TGTGCCAGCAGCTTATCGGTAGCGGGCCGCGCGAACACCGGGGAGCTGTTTTTT.

The chain couples TRBV30 to TRBJ2-2; a weak D match, TRBD2 (6 bases). V lost 0 bases and J lost 2, with 19 bases in between. CDR1 GTSNPN and CDR2 SVGIG come from the germline V gene (reference sequence). This CDR3 is 18 amino acids long. In nucleotides, the CDR3 is TGTGCCTGGAGTGTACATCTCGGGGACTCCAAAAACACCGGGGAGCTGTTTTTT. Protein: CAWSVHLGDSKNTGELFF. The whole variable domain, remainder taken from reference TRBV30 and TRBJ2-2, is SQTIHQWPATLVQPVGSPLSLECTVEGTSNPNLYWYRQAAGRGLQLLFYSVGIGQISSEVPQNLSASRPQDRQFILSSKKLLLSDSGFYLCAWSVHLGDSKNTGELFFGEGSRLTVL.

The V gene is TRBV6-6, the J gene TRBJ2-1, with D possibly matching TRBD2 (5 bases). The germline V gene has CDR1 MNHNY and CDR2 SVGAGI (reference sequence). Trimming pared 6 bases from V and 9 bases from J, leaving 18 bases between. The CDR3 length is 14 residues. This chain's CDR3 is CASRIQADGREQFF. Written as DNA, the CDR3 is TGTGCCAGCAGAATCCAAGCGGACGGGCGTGAGCAGTTCTTC.

V usage is TRBV4-2 and J usage is TRBJ1-2; D might be TRBD1 (5 bases). This CDR3 region has 15 residues. Germline assignment: CDR1 LGHNA and CDR2 YNFKEQ. V was pared by 0 bases and J by 4 bases, with 12 bases between. Written as DNA, the CDR3 is TGTGCCAGCAGCCAAGAGACCGGGACTGGCTATGGCTACACCTTC. As protein: CASSQETGTGYGYTF.

The chain uses TRBV4-2 and TRBJ1-2; TRBD1 aligns across 8 bases. Germline loops: CDR1 LGHNA, CDR2 YNFKEQ. This CDR3 spans 15 amino acids. Trimming cost V 4 bases and J 3 bases; bases outside gene matches: 7. Here the CDR3 DNA reads TGTGCCAGCAGCCGAGCGACAGGGGAGGACTATGGCTACACCTTC. Residues: CASSRATGEDYGYTF.

The chain couples TRBV30 to TRBJ1-1, with D perhaps TRBD1 (6 bases). This CDR3 has 13 residues. V was trimmed by 5 bases and J by 3 bases, leaving 13 bases between them. Germline values: CDR1 GTSNPN, CDR2 SVGIG (reference sequence). The CDR3 DNA is TGTGCCTGGGCCAGGGGAGGGGACACTGAAGCTTTCTTT. Amino acids: CAWARGGDTEAFF.

This sequence joins TRBV11-2 and TRBJ1-1; D is undetermined. The germline V and J ends were trimmed by 2 bases and 7 bases, with 5 bases remaining between them. CDR1 is SGHAT and CDR2 is FQNNGV in the germline V gene. The CDR3 extends over 11 amino acids. The CDR3 coding sequence is TGTGCCAGCAGCTTACGGGATGAAGCTTTCTTT. The encoded protein is CASSLRDEAFF.

This chain connects TRBV7-6 to TRBJ2-5; D remains ambiguous. Germline CDR1 reads SGHVS; CDR2 reads FNYEAQ. The V end was cut by 1 base, the J end by 3 bases, with 6 bases between. The length of the CDR3 is 13 residues. The DNA of the CDR3 is TGTGCCAGCAGCTTAGTTAGAGAAGAGACCCAGTACTTC. Translation: CASSLVREETQYF. The variable domain in full, with the rest retrieved from reference TRBV7-6 and TRBJ2-5, is GAGVSQSPRYKVTKRGQDVALRCDPISGHVSLYWYRQALGQGPEFLTYFNYEAQQDKSGLPNDRFSAERPEGSISTLTIQRTEQRDSAMYRCASSLVREETQYFGPGTRLLVL.

The V and J genes are TRBV4-1 and TRBJ2-5; D gene unclear. The CDR3 totals 12 residues. V shed 0 bases and J shed 5 bases, with 4 bases lying between them. Germline V gives CDR1 MGHRA, CDR2 YSYEKL. The CDR3 here is CASSQDLETQYF. The CDR3 nucleotides are TGCGCCAGCAGCCAAGATCTGGAGACCCAGTACTTC.

This sequence joins TRBV25-1 and TRBJ1-6; D call uncertain. The length of the CDR3 is 14 residues. CDR1 and CDR2 from the germline V gene are MGHDK and SYGVNS. V was clipped by 2 bases and J by 15 bases, with 17 bases between them. The CDR3 loop is CASSEPLTPQHLHF. DNA of the CDR3: TGTGCCAGCAGTGAACCCCTTACCCCGCAACACCTCCACTTT.